Given below is one T cell receptor beta chain in context. Its target is not known. The data derive from a study of cytomegalovirus exposure and HLA in healthy donors. Study results and caveats: In an earlier analysis, about 87% or about 30%: the productive usage of most TCR beta V segments.

The PCR ran on 60 Vbeta and 13 Jbeta primers. Sequencing used immunoSEQ multiplex PCR; TCRdb keeps in-frame clones, though not all of them. The sample shows some 66,000 clones, approximately 78% of them seen only once. The V end was cut by 7 bases, the J end by 1 base, with 16 bases between. The germline CDR1 and CDR2 sequences are MNHEY and SVGAGI. There are 15 residues in the CDR3. Sequencing was done on a sample of PBMCs. J is TRBJ1-1 and V is TRBV6-5; D is undetermined. The origin of this receptor is a man aged 35 to 55 in good health and CMV-seronegative. CDR3 sequence (DNA): TGTGCCAGCACCGGCGGGGAAGAGGGGAACACTGAAGCTTTCTTT. This sequence encodes CASTGGEEGNTEAFF.